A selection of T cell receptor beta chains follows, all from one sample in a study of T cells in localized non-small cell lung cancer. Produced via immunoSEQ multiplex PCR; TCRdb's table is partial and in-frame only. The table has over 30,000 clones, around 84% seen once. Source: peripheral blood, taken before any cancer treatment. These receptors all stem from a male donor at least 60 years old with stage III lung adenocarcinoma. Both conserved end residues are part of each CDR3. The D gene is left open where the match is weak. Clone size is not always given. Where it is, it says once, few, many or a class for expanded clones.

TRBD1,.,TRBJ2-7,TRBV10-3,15,CAISAETGLSYEQYF,TGTGCCATCAGTGCCGAGACAGGGCTCTCCTACGAGCAGTACTTC
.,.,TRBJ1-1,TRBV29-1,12,CSVGHPNTEAFF,TGCAGCGTTGGCCACCCGAACACTGAAGCTTTCTTT
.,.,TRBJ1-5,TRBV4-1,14,CASSQMTGNQPQHF,TGCGCCAGCAGCCAGATGACGGGGAATCAGCCCCAGCATTTT
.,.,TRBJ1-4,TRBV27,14,CASSFGPSNEKLFF,TGTGCCAGCAGTTTTGGACCGAGCAATGAAAAACTGTTTTTT
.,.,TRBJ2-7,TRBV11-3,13,CASGEGAGLEQYF,TGTGCCAGTGGAGAGGGAGCAGGGTTAGAGCAGTACTTC
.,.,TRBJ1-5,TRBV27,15,CASSRGYKGVQPQHF,TGTGCCAGCAGTAGAGGGTACAAGGGGGTTCAGCCCCAGCATTTT
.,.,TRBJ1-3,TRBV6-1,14,CASSEFAGETTIYF,TGTGCCAGCAGTGAATTCGCAGGCGAAACCACCATATATTTT
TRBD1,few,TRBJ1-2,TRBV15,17,CATSREKGDRAVQGYTF,TGTGCCACCAGCAGAGAAAAAGGGGACAGGGCGGTTCAGGGCTACACCTTC
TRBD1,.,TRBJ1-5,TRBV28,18,CASSSPGQIFNSNQPQHF,TGTGCCAGCAGTTCGCCGGGACAGATATTCAATAGCAATCAGCCCCAGCATTTT
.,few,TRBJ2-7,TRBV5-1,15,CASSLVGTNAYEQYF,TGCGCCAGCAGCTTGGTGGGGACAAATGCCTACGAGCAGTACTTC
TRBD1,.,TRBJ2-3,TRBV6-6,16,CASRRATGDSTDTQYF,TGTGCCAGCAGACGTGCGACAGGGGACAGCACAGATACGCAGTATTTT
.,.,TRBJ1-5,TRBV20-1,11,CSASLVQTQHF,TGCAGTGCTAGTTTGGTACAAACCCAGCATTTT
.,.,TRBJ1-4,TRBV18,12,CASSPRDSRLFF,TGTGCCAGCTCACCGAGGGATTCGCGGCTGTTTTTT
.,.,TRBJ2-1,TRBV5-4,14,CASSLGSSYNEQFF,TGTGCCAGCAGCTTGGGCAGCTCCTACAATGAGCAGTTCTTC
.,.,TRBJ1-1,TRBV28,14,CASSSGTVNTEAFF,TGTGCCAGCAGTTCAGGGACCGTTAACACTGAAGCTTTCTTT
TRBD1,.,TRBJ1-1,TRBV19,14,CASSAQTGATEAFF,TGTGCCAGTAGTGCCCAGACAGGGGCCACTGAAGCTTTCTTT
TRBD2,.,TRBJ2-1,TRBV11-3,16,CASSLSGGSSYNEQFF,TGTGCCAGCAGCCTAAGTGGCGGGAGCTCCTACAATGAGCAGTTCTTC
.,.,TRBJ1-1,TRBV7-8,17,CASRRIDSRGKGTEAFF,TGTGCCAGCAGACGAATCGACTCCCGCGGTAAAGGGACTGAAGCTTTCTTT
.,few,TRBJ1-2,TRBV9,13,CASSAQPHYGYTF,TGTGCCAGCAGCGCACAGCCCCATTATGGCTACACCTTC
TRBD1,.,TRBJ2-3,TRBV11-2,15,CASSPFGQGADTQYF,TGTGCCAGCAGCCCCTTCGGACAGGGCGCAGATACGCAGTATTTT
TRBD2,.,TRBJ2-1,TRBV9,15,CASRIILAGDNEQFF,TGTGCCAGCCGAATAATACTAGCGGGAGACAATGAGCAGTTCTTC
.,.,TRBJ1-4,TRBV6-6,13,CATLAGVGEKLFF,TGTGCCACTCTGGCGGGGGTTGGGGAAAAACTGTTTTTT
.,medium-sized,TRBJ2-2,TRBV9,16,CASSTGTISNTGELFF,TGTGCCAGCAGCACCGGGACAATTTCGAACACCGGGGAGCTGTTTTTT
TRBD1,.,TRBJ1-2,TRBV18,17,CASSLRQGAQTIYGYTF,TGTGCCAGCTCCCTACGACAGGGGGCCCAGACTATCTATGGCTACACCTTC
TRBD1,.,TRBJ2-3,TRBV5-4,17,CASRAELQGASTDTQYF,TGTGCCAGCAGGGCCGAATTACAGGGGGCGAGCACAGATACGCAGTATTTT
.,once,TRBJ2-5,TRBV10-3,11,CAISERETQYF,TGTGCCATCAGTGAAAGGGAGACCCAGTACTTC
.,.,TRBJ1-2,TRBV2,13,CASRGGPSYGYTF,TGTGCCAGCAGAGGCGGTCCGTCCTATGGCTACACCTTC
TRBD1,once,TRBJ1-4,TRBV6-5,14,CASSTSGGGEKLFF,TGTGCCAGCAGTACATCAGGGGGAGGCGAAAAACTGTTTTTT
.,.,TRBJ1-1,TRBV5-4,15,CARSSGGGINTEAFF,TGTGCCCGCTCGAGTGGGGGGGGCATTAACACTGAAGCTTTCTTT